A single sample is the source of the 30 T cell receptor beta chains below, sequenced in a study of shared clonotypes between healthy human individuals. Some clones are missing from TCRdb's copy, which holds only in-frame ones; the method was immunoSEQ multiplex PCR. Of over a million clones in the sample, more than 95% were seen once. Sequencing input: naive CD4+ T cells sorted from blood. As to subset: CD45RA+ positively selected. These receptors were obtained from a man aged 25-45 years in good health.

The CDR3 DNA follows: TGTGCCAGTACTCGGACTTTTGGGAACTATGGCTACACCTTC. It yields the protein CASTRTFGNYGYTF. The gene calls are TRBV19 and TRBJ1-2; D gene uncertain. The germline gives CDR1 LNHDA, CDR2 SQIVND (reference sequence). V dropped 7 bases and J dropped 2 bases, with 14 bases sitting between them. The CDR3 is made up of 14 amino acids.

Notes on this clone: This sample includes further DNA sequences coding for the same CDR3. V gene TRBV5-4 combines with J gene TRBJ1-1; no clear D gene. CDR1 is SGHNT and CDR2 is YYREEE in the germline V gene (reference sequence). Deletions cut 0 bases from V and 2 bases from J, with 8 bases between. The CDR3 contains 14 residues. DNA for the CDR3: TGTGCCAGCAGCTTGGCACAGCCCAACACTGAAGCTTTCTTT. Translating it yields CASSLAQPNTEAFF.

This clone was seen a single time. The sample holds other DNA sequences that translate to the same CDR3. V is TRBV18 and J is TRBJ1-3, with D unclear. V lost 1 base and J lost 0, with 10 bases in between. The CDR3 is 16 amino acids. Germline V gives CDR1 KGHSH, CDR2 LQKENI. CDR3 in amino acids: CASSPLRTDSGNTIYF. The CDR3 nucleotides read TGTGCCAGCTCACCACTTCGGACTGACTCTGGAAACACCATATATTTT.

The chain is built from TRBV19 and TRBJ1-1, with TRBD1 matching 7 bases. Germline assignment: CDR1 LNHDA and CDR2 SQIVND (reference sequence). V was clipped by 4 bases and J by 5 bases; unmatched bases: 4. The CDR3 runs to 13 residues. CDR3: CASSNRGWTEAFF. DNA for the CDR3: TGTGCCAGTAGTAACAGGGGCTGGACTGAAGCTTTCTTT.

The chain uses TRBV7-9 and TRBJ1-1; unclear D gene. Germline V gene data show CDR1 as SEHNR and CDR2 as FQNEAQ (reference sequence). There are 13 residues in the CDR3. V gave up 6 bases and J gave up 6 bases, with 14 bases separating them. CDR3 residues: CASREFEFAEAFF. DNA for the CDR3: TGTGCCAGCAGGGAATTCGAGTTCGCTGAAGCTTTCTTT.

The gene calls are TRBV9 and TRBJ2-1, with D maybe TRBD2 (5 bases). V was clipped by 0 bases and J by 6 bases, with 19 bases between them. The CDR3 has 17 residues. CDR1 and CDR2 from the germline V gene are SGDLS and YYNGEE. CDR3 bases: TGTGCCAGCAGCGTAGTTGGGAGCAGCCGCTTGGGCAATGAGCAGTTCTTC. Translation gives CASSVVGSSRLGNEQFF.

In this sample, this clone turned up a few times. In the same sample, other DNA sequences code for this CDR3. Here the CDR3 reads CASSYQNTEAFF. The CDR3 DNA sequence: TGTGCCAGCAGTTACCAAAACACTGAAGCTTTCTTT. The V gene is TRBV6-6, the J gene TRBJ1-1; D unresolved. There are 12 residues in the CDR3. Trimming stripped 2 bases from V and 2 bases from J, with 3 bases between. CDR1 is MNHNY and CDR2 is SVGAGI in the germline V gene (reference sequence).

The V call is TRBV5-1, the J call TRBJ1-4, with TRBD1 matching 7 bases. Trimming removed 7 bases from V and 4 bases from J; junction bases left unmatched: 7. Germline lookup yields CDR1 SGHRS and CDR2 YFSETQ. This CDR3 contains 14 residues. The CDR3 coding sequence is TGCGCCAGCGGGGAGACAGGGATTAATGAAAAACTGTTTTTT. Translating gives CASGETGINEKLFF.

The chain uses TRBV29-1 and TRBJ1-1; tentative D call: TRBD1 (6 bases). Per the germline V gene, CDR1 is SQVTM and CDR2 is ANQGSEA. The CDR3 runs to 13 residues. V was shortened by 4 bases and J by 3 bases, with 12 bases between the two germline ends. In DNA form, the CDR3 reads TGCAGCGTTGTGCACGGGGGCCACACTGAAGCTTTCTTT. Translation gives CSVVHGGHTEAFF.

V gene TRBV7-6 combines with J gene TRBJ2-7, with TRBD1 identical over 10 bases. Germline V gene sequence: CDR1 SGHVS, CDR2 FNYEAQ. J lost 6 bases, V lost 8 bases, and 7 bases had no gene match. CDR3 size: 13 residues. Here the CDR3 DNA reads TGTGCCAGCCTCCGGGACAGGGGCGGCGAGCAGTACTTC. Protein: CASLRDRGGEQYF. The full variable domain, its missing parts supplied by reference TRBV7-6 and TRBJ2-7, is GAGVSQSPRYKVTKRGQDVALRCDPISGHVSLYWYRQALGQGPEFLTYFNYEAQQDKSGLPNDRFSAERPEGSISTLTIQRTEQRDSAMYRCASLRDRGGEQYFGPGTRLTVT.

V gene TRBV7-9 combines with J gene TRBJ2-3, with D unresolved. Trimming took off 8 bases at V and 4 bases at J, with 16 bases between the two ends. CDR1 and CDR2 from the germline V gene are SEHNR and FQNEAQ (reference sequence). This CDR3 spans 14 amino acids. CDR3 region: CASSKLEAPDTQYF. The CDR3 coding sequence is TGTGCCAGCTCCAAATTGGAAGCGCCAGATACGCAGTATTTT. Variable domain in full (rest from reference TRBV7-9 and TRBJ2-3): DTGVSQNPRHKITKRGQNVTFRCDPISEHNRLYWYRQTLGQGPEFLTYFQNEAQLEKSRLLSDRFSAERPKGSFSTLEIQRTEQGDSAMYLCASSKLEAPDTQYFGPGTRLTVL.

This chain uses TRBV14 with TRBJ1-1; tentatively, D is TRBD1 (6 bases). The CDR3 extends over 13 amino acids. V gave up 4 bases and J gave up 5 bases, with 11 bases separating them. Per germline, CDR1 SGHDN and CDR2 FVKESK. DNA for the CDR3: TGTGCCAGCAGCCTCATACAGGGAACTGAAGCTTTCTTT. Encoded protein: CASSLIQGTEAFF.

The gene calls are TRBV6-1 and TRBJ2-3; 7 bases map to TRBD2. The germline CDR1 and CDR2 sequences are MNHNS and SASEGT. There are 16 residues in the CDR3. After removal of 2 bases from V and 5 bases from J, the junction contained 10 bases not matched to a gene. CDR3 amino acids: CASSEFRAGVGDTQYF. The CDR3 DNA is TGTGCCAGCAGTGAATTCCGGGCGGGAGTAGGAGATACGCAGTATTTT.

The CDR3 protein is CASSLGGFDTEAFF. Written as DNA, the CDR3 is TGCGCCAGCAGCTTGGGGGGGTTTGACACTGAAGCTTTCTTT. The chain recombines TRBV5-1 with TRBJ1-1; D may be TRBD1 (5 bases). Looked up from germline, CDR1 is SGHRS and CDR2 is YFSETQ. V lost 0 bases and J lost 3, with 9 bases in between. This CDR3 is built from 14 residues.

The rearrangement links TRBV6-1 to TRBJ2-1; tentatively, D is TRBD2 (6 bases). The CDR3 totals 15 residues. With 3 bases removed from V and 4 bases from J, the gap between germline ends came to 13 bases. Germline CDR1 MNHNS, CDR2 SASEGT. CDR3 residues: CASSEVADSYNEQFF. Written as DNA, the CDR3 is TGTGCCAGCAGTGAGGTAGCGGATAGTTACAATGAGCAGTTCTTC.

DNA for the CDR3: TGTGCCAGCAAAGTGAACACTGAAGCTTTCTTT. It is translated as CASKVNTEAFF. The chain recombines TRBV6-5 with TRBJ1-1; no definite D call. Trimming cost V 7 bases and J 0 bases, with 3 bases left between them. Germline CDR1 and CDR2: MNHEY and SVGAGI. There are 11 residues in the CDR3.

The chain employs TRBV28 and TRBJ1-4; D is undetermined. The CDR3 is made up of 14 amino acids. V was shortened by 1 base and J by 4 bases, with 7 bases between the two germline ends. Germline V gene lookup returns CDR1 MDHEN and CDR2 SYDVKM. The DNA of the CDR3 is TGTGCCAGCAGTTTATTCCCACTTAATGAAAAACTGTTTTTT. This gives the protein CASSLFPLNEKLFF. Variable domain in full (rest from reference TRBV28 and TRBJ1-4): DVKVTQSSRYLVKRTGEKVFLECVQDMDHENMFWYRQDPGLGLRLIYFSYDVKMKEKGDIPEGYSVSREKKERFSLILESASTNQTSMYLCASSLFPLNEKLFFGSGTQLSVL.

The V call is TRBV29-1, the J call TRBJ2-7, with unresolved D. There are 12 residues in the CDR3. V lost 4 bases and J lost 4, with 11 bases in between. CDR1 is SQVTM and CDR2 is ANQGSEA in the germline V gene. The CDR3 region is CSVGQVRYEQYF. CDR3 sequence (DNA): TGCAGCGTTGGCCAGGTGAGGTACGAGCAGTACTTC.

CDR3 residues: CASSDGVGRLQFF. The CDR3 nucleotides are TGTGCCAGCAGTGACGGAGTGGGCCGTTTGCAGTTCTTC. The chain couples TRBV2 to TRBJ2-1; D gene uncertain. V lost 3 bases and J 12 bases, leaving 15 bases between the germline ends. CDR3 size: 13 residues. Germline CDR1 and CDR2: SNHLY and FYNNEI.

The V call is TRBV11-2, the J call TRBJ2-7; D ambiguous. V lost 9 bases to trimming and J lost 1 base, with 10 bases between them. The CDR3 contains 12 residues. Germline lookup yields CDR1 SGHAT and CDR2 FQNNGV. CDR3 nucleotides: TGTGCCAGTAAGTTGGGGTCCTACGAGCAGTACTTC. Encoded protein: CASKLGSYEQYF.

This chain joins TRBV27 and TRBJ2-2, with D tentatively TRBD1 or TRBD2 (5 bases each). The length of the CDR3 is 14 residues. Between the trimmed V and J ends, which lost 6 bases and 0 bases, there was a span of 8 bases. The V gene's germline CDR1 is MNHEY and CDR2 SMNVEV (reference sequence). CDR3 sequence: CASRWDPNTGELFF. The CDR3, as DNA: TGTGCCAGCAGATGGGACCCGAACACCGGGGAGCTGTTTTTT.

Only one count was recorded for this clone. CDR3 residues: CASSLLGDRARETQYF. CDR3 bases: TGTGCCAGCAGTTTATTGGGGGACAGGGCGAGAGAGACCCAGTACTTC. The rearrangement joins TRBV28 to TRBJ2-5; 9 bases match TRBD1. Germline V CDR1 and CDR2: MDHEN, SYDVKM. There are 16 residues in the CDR3. Trimming cost V 1 base and J 4 bases; bases outside gene matches: 7.

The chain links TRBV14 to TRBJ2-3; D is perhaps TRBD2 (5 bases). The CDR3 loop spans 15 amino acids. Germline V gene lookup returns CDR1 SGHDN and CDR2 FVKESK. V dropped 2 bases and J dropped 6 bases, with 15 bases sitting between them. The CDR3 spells CASSQTPSGLDTQYF. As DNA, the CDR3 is TGTGCCAGCAGCCAAACGCCCAGCGGACTTGATACGCAGTATTTT.

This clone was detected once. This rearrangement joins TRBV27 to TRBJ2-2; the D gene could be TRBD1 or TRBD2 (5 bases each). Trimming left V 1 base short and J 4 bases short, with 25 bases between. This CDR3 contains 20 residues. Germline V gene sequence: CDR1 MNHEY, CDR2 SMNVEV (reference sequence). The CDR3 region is CASSLWGNLGVAPLTGELFF. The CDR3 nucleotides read TGTGCCAGCAGTTTATGGGGCAACCTTGGGGTAGCGCCACTCACCGGGGAGCTGTTTTTT.

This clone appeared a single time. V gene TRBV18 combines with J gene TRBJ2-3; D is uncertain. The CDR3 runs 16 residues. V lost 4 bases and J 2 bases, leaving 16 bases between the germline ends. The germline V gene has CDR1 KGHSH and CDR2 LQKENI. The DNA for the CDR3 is TGTGCCAGCTCACTCACATCCGGCCTCCCCACAGATACGCAGTATTTT. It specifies CASSLTSGLPTDTQYF.

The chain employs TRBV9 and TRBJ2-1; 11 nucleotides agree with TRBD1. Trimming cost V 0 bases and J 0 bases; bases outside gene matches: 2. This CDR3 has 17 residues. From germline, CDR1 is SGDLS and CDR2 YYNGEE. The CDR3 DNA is TGTGCCAGCAGCGTAGGGGACAGGGGGAGCTCCTACAATGAGCAGTTCTTC. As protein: CASSVGDRGSSYNEQFF.

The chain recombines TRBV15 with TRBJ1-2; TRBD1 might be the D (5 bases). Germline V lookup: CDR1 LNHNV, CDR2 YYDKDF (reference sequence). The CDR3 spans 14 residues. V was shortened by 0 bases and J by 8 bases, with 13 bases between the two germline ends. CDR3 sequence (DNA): TGTGCCACCAGCAGAGATCGGGGCCGAAGGGGCTACACCTTC. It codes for CATSRDRGRRGYTF. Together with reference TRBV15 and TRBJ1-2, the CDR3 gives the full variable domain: DAMVIQNPRYQVTQFGKPVTLSCSQTLNHNVMYWYQQKSSQAPKLLFHYYDKDFNNEADTPDNFQSRRPNTSFCFLDIRSPGLGDTAMYLCATSRDRGRRGYTFGSGTRLTVV.

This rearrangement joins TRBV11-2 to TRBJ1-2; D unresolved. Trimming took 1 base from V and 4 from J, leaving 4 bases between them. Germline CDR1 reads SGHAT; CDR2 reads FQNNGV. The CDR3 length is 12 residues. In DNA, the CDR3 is TGTGCCAGCAGCTTAGGGGGCTATGGCTACACCTTC. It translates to CASSLGGYGYTF. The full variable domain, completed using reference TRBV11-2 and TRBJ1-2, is EAGVAQSPRYKIIEKRQSVAFWCNPISGHATLYWYQQILGQGPKLLIQFQNNGVVDDSQLPKDRFSAERLKGVDSTLKIQPAKLEDSAVYLCASSLGGYGYTFGSGTRLTVV.

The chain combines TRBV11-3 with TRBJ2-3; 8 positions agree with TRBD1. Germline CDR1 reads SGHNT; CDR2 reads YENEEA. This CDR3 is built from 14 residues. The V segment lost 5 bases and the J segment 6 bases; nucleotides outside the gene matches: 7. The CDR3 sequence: CASSRDRGSDTQYF. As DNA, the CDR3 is TGTGCCAGCAGCCGTGACAGGGGCTCCGATACGCAGTATTTT.

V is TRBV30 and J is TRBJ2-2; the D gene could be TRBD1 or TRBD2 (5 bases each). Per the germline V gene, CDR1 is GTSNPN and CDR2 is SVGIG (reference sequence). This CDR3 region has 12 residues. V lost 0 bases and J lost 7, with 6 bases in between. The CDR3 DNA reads TGTGCCTGGAGTGTTGGGGGCGGGGAGCTGTTTTTT. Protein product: CAWSVGGGELFF.